The T cell receptor beta chain under discussion was sequenced for a study of shared clonotypes between healthy human individuals. At the level of the study: Ranging from 18 to 49 in age, donors were a couple of women and a few men.

Naive-designated CD8 cells lacked CD45RO, were positively enriched for CCR7, and omitted terminally differentiated effector memory CD45RA+ cells. Findings and limits, study-wide: The four-donor shared clonotypes exceeded non-shared clonotypes in generation probability, with non-shared ones scoring lower. Among donors, sharing of clonotypes was expected to be affected by sequencing depth.

CDR1 and CDR2 (germline): SGHDN, FVKESK. Trimming took 0 bases from V and 0 from J, leaving 13 bases between them. This CDR3 region has 17 residues. Execution of the assay was at deep level. This table comes from immunoSEQ multiplex PCR, and its TCRdb copy is limited to in-frame clones, with some not included. The sample carries 600,000 or so clones, 95% to 98% recorded once. A word on this clone: No antigen is known for it.

Material: naive CD8+ T cells sorted from blood. This sequence joins TRBV14 and TRBJ2-3; D is ambiguous. The sequence was collected from a man younger than 40 in good health. In DNA, the CDR3 is TGTGCCAGCAGCCAAGATGACGGGCCTCTTAGCACAGATACGCAGTATTTT. Protein: CASSQDDGPLSTDTQYF.